Listed here are 30 T cell receptor beta chains from one sample, sequenced in a study of T-cell memory formation after mild COVID-19. MiXCR was run by TCRdb on the 5' RACE reads, yielding one entry per CDR3 protein. This sample has hundreds of thousands of distinct CDR3 sequences, with approximately 15% found just once. The sample consisted of PBMCs or a T cell subset sorted from them (not recorded which). All receptors come from an adult woman who had mild COVID-19 (a few samples of this study predate the infection). Cell type and time point are not known.

The chain uses TRBV12-3 or TRBV12-4 and TRBJ2-1; possibly TRBD2 for D (6 bases). This CDR3 region has 14 residues. The V and J ends lost 0 bases and 7 bases respectively, with 10 bases between them. The CDR3 loop is CASSLAGGGNEQFF. For the CDR3, the DNA is TGTGCCAGCAGTTTAGCGGGAGGTGGAAATGAGCAGTTCTTC.

The V gene is TRBV4-1, the J gene TRBJ1-5, with D possibly being TRBD1 (5 bases). V lost 1 base and J 7 bases, leaving 8 bases between the germline ends. The CDR3 has 13 residues. Germline V gene data show CDR1 as MGHRA and CDR2 as YSYEKL. The CDR3 DNA reads TGCGCCAGCAGCCAAGTAGGGGTGCAGCCCCAGCATTTT. It is translated as CASSQVGVQPQHF.

A few counts support this clonotype. The DNA for the CDR3 is TGTGCCAGCTCAACAAACAGGGTACCCACCTCTGGAAACACCATATATTTT. Translating it yields CASSTNRVPTSGNTIYF. This chain uses TRBV18 with TRBJ1-3; D is possibly TRBD1 (6 bases). The ends were cut back, 5 bases at V and 0 bases at J, with 17 bases in the middle. The germline V gene has CDR1 KGHSH and CDR2 LQKENI. CDR3 length equals 17 residues.

This clonotype has just a few counts. The CDR3 region is CASSHGTGRNEQFF. CDR3 nucleotide sequence: TGCGCCAGCAGCCACGGGACAGGGAGAAATGAGCAGTTCTTC. V gene TRBV4-1 combines with J gene TRBJ2-1, with 9 positions matching TRBD1. V lost 3 bases to trimming and J lost 7 bases; unmatched junction nucleotides: 4. The CDR3 runs to 14 residues. The germline V gene has CDR1 MGHRA and CDR2 YSYEKL.

V and J are TRBV2 and TRBJ2-3; D remains unclear. Per germline, CDR1 SNHLY and CDR2 FYNNEI. The CDR3 covers 14 residues. V lost 10 bases and J 0 bases, leaving 14 bases between the germline ends. This chain's CDR3 is CATTLAGSTDTQYF. CDR3 nucleotide sequence: TGTGCCACCACCTTGGCCGGTAGCACAGATACGCAGTATTTT.

This clonotype was detected many times. The rearrangement uses TRBV12-3 or TRBV12-4 and TRBJ1-5; 10 nucleotides line up with TRBD1. Trimming cost V 3 bases and J 10 bases; bases outside gene matches: 6. The CDR3 consists of 14 residues. DNA for the CDR3: TGTGCCAGCAGTTTGACAGGGGGCTTAGGACCCCAGCATTTT. This sequence encodes CASSLTGGLGPQHF.

The chain has TRBV3-1 and TRBJ2-1; perhaps TRBD1 as D (6 bases). CDR1 and CDR2 (germline): LGHDT, YNNKEL (reference sequence). This CDR3 has 15 amino acids. The germline V and J ends were trimmed by 5 bases and 0 bases, with 11 bases remaining between them. The CDR3 sequence: CASSTTGHSYNEQFF. The DNA for the CDR3 is TGTGCCAGCAGCACCACAGGGCACTCCTACAATGAGCAGTTCTTC.

This rearrangement joins TRBV6-2 or TRBV6-3 to TRBJ2-1, with 15 bases fitting TRBD2. The J segment lost 0 bases and the V segment lost 5 bases, leaving 8 bases of the junction unmatched. This CDR3 region has 19 residues. Per the germline V gene, CDR1 is MNHEY and CDR2 is SVGEGT. The CDR3 region is CASSPGLAGGSSSYNEQFF. Written as DNA, the CDR3 is TGTGCCAGCAGTCCGGGACTAGCGGGGGGATCCAGCTCCTACAATGAGCAGTTCTTC.

The V gene is TRBV6-5, the J gene TRBJ2-3, with D possibly being TRBD1 or TRBD2 (5 bases each). Trimming removed 2 bases at V and 10 bases at J, with 10 bases between. CDR3 length equals 12 residues. Looked up from germline, CDR1 is MNHEY and CDR2 is SVGAGI. The CDR3 nucleotides are TGTGCCAGCAGTTACGGCCAGGGACCGCAGTATTTT. Translated, it gives CASSYGQGPQYF.

The V gene is TRBV5-1, the J gene TRBJ2-7, with 10 nucleotides matching TRBD2. This CDR3 region has 15 residues. J was trimmed by 7 bases and V by 3 bases; bases with no gene match: 10. Germline CDR1 and CDR2: SGHRS and YFSETQ. The CDR3 DNA is TGCGCCAGCAGCTCCCGGACTAGCGGAGAGGAGGAGCAGTACTTC. Residues: CASSSRTSGEEEQYF.

Ten or more counts support this clonotype. V usage is TRBV12-3 or TRBV12-4 and J usage is TRBJ2-1; D is unclear. The CDR3 spans 10 residues. V gave up 7 bases and J gave up 10 bases, with 8 bases separating them. The CDR3 coding sequence is TGTGCCAGCAAAGGGTCCGAGCAGTTCTTC. Amino acids: CASKGSEQFF.

The chain couples TRBV6-2 or TRBV6-3 to TRBJ2-7, with 7 bases fitting TRBD2. CDR3 length: 14 residues. CDR1 is MNHEY and CDR2 is SVGEGT in the germline V gene. Trimming removed 5 bases from V and 3 bases from J; junction bases left unmatched: 7. The CDR3 loop is CASSPTSKDYEQYF. DNA of the CDR3: TGTGCCAGCAGTCCGACTAGCAAAGACTACGAGCAGTACTTC.

This clonotype turned up a few times. This rearrangement joins TRBV7-9 to TRBJ2-1; 8 nucleotides agree with TRBD2. CDR1 SEHNR and CDR2 FQNEAQ come from the germline V gene (reference sequence). This CDR3 has 18 amino acids. Trimming removed 1 base from V and 5 bases from J; junction bases left unmatched: 13. In DNA, the CDR3 is TGTGCCAGCAGCTTAGGTTACGGCGGGAGGAAAAATAACAATGAGCAGTTCTTC. It is translated as CASSLGYGGRKNNNEQFF.

This clonotype was seen a few times. The V gene is TRBV30, the J gene TRBJ1-2, with D perhaps TRBD1 (6 bases). The CDR3 runs 15 residues. Germline V gene sequence: CDR1 GTSNPN, CDR2 SVGIG (reference sequence). Deletions cut 1 base from V and 4 bases from J, with 16 bases between. DNA of the CDR3: TGTGCCTGGAGTGCCTCGACAGGTGCCCTCTATGGCTACACCTTC. Translation gives CAWSASTGALYGYTF.

In its sample, this clonotype was seen a few times. The V call is TRBV30, the J call TRBJ2-3; TRBD1 agrees at 8 bases. CDR1 is GTSNPN and CDR2 is SVGIG in the germline V gene (reference sequence). CDR3 length: 12 residues. V was pared by 5 bases and J by 5 bases, with 3 bases of the junction left unmatched. The CDR3 bases are TGTGCCTGGTCACAGGGGGAAGATACGCAGTATTTT. Amino acids: CAWSQGEDTQYF.

This clonotype was counted only a few times. This CDR3 is CASSSTPWQGGQPQHF. CDR3 nucleotides: TGTGCCAGCAGCTCCACACCCTGGCAGGGTGGGCAGCCCCAGCATTTT. The V call is TRBV7-9, the J call TRBJ1-5, with a tentative D call TRBD1 (5 bases). Per germline, CDR1 SEHNR and CDR2 FQNEAQ (reference sequence). V lost 4 bases to trimming and J lost 7 bases, with 20 bases between them. The CDR3 is 16 amino acids.

V usage is TRBV29-1 and J usage is TRBJ2-3; no definite D call. CDR3 size: 12 residues. Trimming removed 4 bases from V and 4 bases from J, with 9 bases in between. The V gene's germline CDR1 is SQVTM and CDR2 ANQGSEA. The CDR3 loop reads CSVAQNADTQYF. The CDR3 DNA reads TGCAGCGTTGCCCAAAATGCAGATACGCAGTATTTT.

This rearrangement joins TRBV25-1 to TRBJ1-5, with D hard to call. In germline, CDR1 is MGHDK, CDR2 SYGVNS. V was cut by 2 bases and J by 0 bases, with 20 bases left in between. The CDR3 sequence is 19 residues long. CDR3 in amino acids: CASSEPPFKGDGSNQPQHF. CDR3 DNA sequence: TGTGCCAGCAGTGAACCTCCTTTTAAGGGAGATGGTAGCAATCAGCCCCAGCATTTT.

This clonotype has a count of ten or more. The V gene is TRBV5-1, the J gene TRBJ1-1; possible D gene TRBD1, 6 bases. The germline CDR1 and CDR2 sequences are SGHRS and YFSETQ. Trimming pared 2 bases from V and 6 bases from J, leaving 17 bases between. CDR3 length: 15 amino acids. CDR3 region: CASSFNRASYAEAFF. The CDR3 nucleotides read TGCGCCAGCAGCTTTAACAGGGCCTCCTACGCTGAAGCTTTCTTT.

This clonotype was seen a few times. Here the CDR3 DNA reads TGTGCCAGCAGCCCAGTGGGGGTAGGGGAGACCCAGTACTTC. As protein: CASSPVGVGETQYF. The chain links TRBV7-3 to TRBJ2-5, with D perhaps assigned TRBD1 or TRBD2 (5 bases each). CDR3 length: 14 amino acids. Trimming removed 5 bases at V and 5 bases at J, with 15 bases between. Germline V CDR1 and CDR2: SGHTA, FQGTGA.

This clonotype was seen more than once but under ten times. The rearrangement uses TRBV20-1 and TRBJ2-2; TRBD2 is a possible D gene (5 bases). Per the germline V gene, CDR1 is DFQATT and CDR2 is SNEGSKA (reference sequence). The CDR3 totals 13 residues. V lost 4 bases, J lost 6 bases, and 12 bases lay in between. CDR3 amino acids: CSAITTSAGELFF. Here the CDR3 DNA reads TGCAGTGCTATTACAACTAGTGCCGGGGAGCTGTTTTTT.

The chain uses TRBV13 and TRBJ2-3; 15 positions agree with TRBD2. This CDR3 has 16 amino acids. Germline V CDR1 and CDR2: PRHDT, FYEKMQ (reference sequence). With 3 bases clipped from V and 5 bases from J, the junction kept 3 bases outside the gene matches. The CDR3 region is CASSFWTSGRGDTQYF. In nucleotides, the CDR3 is TGTGCCAGCAGCTTTTGGACTAGCGGGAGGGGAGATACGCAGTATTTT. Combining the CDR3 with reference TRBV13 and TRBJ2-3 gives the whole variable domain AAGVIQSPRHLIKEKRETATLKCYPIPRHDTVYWYQQGPGQDPQFLISFYEKMQSDKGSIPDRFSAQQFSDYHSELNMSSLELGDSALYFCASSFWTSGRGDTQYFGPGTRLTVL.

This clonotype was recorded a few times. The V and J genes are TRBV7-9 and TRBJ2-1; unclear D gene. Per the germline V gene, CDR1 is SEHNR and CDR2 is FQNEAQ (reference sequence). V was trimmed by 5 bases and J by 10 bases, leaving 12 bases between them. This CDR3 is 12 amino acids long. CDR3 sequence reads: CASSPQELEQFF. CDR3 nucleotide sequence: TGTGCCAGCAGCCCCCAAGAACTAGAGCAGTTCTTC.

The gene calls are TRBV28 and TRBJ1-2; 10 bases align to TRBD1. Trimming took 4 bases from V and 8 from J; bases not matched to a gene: 10. Germline CDR1 MDHEN, CDR2 SYDVKM. This CDR3 comprises 15 residues. The CDR3 is CASSSFGTGVSGYTF. The CDR3, as DNA: TGTGCCAGCAGTTCTTTTGGGACAGGGGTGAGCGGCTACACCTTC.

By sample fraction, this clonotype is medium-sized (0.01 to 0.1%). The V gene is TRBV20-1, the J gene TRBJ2-1; the match to TRBD2 covers 8 bases. CDR1 and CDR2 (germline): DFQATT, SNEGSKA (reference sequence). V trimming: 2 bases; J trimming: 9 bases; junction bases outside the gene matches: 6. CDR3 size: 13 residues. The CDR3 here is CSARSGGDVEQFF. The DNA of the CDR3 is TGCAGTGCTAGATCGGGAGGGGACGTTGAGCAGTTCTTC.

V is TRBV27 and J is TRBJ2-7; D possibly corresponds to TRBD2 (6 bases). Germline-derived CDR1 and CDR2 are MNHEY and SMNVEV (reference sequence). With 1 base removed from V and 0 bases from J, the gap between germline ends came to 10 bases. The CDR3 consists of 15 residues. The CDR3 sequence is CASSLLGTASYEQYF. CDR3 coding DNA: TGTGCCAGCAGTTTATTAGGGACTGCCTCCTACGAGCAGTACTTC.

This clonotype was found a few times. V gene TRBV20-1 combines with J gene TRBJ1-5, with D tentatively TRBD1 (5 bases). From germline, CDR1 is DFQATT and CDR2 SNEGSKA (reference sequence). Trimming removed 4 bases from V and 8 bases from J, with 15 bases in between. This CDR3 has 13 residues. This CDR3 reads CSAKDRSPKPQHF. The DNA of the CDR3 is TGCAGTGCTAAAGACAGATCCCCGAAGCCCCAGCATTTT.

This chain links TRBV6-5 with TRBJ2-7; TRBD2 matches 7 bases. CDR3 length: 14 residues. Trimming removed 6 bases from V and 3 bases from J; junction bases left unmatched: 8. Germline V lookup: CDR1 MNHEY, CDR2 SVGAGI. DNA for the CDR3: TGTGCCAGCAGCCCGTTCGCGGGAGACTACGAGCAGTACTTC. Its protein is CASSPFAGDYEQYF.

This clonotype was seen a few times. The rearrangement links TRBV7-6 to TRBJ2-5; no definite D call. Germline assignment: CDR1 SGHVS and CDR2 FNYEAQ. CDR3 length equals 15 residues. Trimming shortened V by 3 bases and J by 0 bases, and 11 bases separated the two germline ends. CDR3 DNA: TGTGCCAGCAGCTTTGCCCATGGGCACCAAGAGACCCAGTACTTC. Protein: CASSFAHGHQETQYF.

The chain links TRBV11-1 to TRBJ2-5; no clear D gene. This CDR3 has 15 residues. Germline V gene lookup returns CDR1 SGHAT and CDR2 FQDESV (reference sequence). V shed 0 bases and J shed 5 bases, with 13 bases lying between them. The CDR3: CASSLARAAMETQYF. The CDR3 nucleotides read TGTGCCAGCAGCTTAGCGCGAGCTGCTATGGAGACCCAGTACTTC.